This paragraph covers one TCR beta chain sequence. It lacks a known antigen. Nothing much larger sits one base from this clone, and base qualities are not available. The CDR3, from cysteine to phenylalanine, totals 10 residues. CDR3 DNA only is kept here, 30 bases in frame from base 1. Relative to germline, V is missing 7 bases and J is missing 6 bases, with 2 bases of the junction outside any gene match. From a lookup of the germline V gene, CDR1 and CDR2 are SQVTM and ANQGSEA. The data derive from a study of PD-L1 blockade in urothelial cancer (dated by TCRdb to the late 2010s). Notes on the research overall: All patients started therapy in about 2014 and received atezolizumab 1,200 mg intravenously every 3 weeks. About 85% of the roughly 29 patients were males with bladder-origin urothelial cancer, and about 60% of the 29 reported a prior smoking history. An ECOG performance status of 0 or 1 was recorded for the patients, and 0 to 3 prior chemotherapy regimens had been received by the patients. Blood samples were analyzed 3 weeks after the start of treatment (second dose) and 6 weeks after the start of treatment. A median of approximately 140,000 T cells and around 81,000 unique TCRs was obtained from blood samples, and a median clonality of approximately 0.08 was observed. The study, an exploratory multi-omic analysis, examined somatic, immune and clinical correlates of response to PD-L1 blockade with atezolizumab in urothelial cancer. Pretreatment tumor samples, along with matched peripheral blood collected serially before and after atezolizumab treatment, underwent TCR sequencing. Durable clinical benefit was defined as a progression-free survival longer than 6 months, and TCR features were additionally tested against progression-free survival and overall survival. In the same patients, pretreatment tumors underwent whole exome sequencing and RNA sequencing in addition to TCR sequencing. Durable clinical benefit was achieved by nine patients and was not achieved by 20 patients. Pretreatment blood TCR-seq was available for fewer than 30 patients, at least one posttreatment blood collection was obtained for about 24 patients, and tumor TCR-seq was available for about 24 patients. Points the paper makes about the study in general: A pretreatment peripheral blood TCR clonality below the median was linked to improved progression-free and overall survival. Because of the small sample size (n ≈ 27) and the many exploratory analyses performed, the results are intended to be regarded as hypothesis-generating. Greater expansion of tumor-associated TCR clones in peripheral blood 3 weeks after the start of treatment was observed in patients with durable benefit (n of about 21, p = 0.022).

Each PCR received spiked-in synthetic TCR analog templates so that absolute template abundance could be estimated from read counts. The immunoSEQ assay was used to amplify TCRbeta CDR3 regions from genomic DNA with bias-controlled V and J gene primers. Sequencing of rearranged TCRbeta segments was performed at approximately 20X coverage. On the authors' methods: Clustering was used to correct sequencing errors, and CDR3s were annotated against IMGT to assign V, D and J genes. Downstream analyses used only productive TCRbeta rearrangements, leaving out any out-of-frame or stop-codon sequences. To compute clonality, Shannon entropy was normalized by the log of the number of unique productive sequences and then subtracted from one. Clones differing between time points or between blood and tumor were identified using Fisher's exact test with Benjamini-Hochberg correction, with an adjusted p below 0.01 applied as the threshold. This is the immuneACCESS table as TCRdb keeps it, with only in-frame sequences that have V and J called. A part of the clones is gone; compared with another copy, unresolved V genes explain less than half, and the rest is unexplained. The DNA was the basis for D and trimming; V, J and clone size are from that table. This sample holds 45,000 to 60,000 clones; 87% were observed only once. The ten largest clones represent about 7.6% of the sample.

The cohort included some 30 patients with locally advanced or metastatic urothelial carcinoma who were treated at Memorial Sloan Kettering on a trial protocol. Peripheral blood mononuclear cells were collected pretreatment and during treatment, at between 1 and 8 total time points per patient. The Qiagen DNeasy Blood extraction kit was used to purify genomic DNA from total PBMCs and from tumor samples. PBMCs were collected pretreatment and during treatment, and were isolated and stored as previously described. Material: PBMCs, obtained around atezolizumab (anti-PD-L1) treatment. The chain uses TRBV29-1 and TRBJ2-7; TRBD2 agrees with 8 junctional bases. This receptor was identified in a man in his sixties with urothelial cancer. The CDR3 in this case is CSAGGTEQYF. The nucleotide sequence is TGCAGCGCGGGGGGGACCGAGCAGTACTTC.